One sample yielded the 16 T cell receptor beta chains listed below, sequenced in a study of post-analysis software for immune sequencing data. Study findings and constraints: Relative to controls, patients had about 5 TRBV segments at higher frequency, with TRBV5-6, TRBV5-1 and TRBV20-1 among these.

No antigens are known for them. Sequencing libraries made from TCR beta cDNA carried unique molecular identifiers. Each CDR3 protein gets one entry after TCRdb re-called the PCR reads with MiXCR. The sample lists a few hundred thousand distinct CDR3 sequences, roughly 30% occurring once. The sequenced material came from blood. These receptors all stem from a girl aged 10-17 years with multiple sclerosis.

This sequence joins TRBV20-1 and TRBJ2-7, with D perhaps matching TRBD1 (5 bases). Trimming took 6 bases from V and 3 from J, leaving 15 bases between them. Germline V gene lookup returns CDR1 DFQATT and CDR2 SNEGSKA (reference sequence). The CDR3 totals 13 residues. CDR3 region: CSAVDKSLYEQYF. DNA of the CDR3: TGCAGTGCCGTGGACAAAAGCCTCTACGAGCAGTACTTC.

This clonotype was detected a few times. The chain is built from TRBV2 and TRBJ2-7, with 7 bases identical to TRBD1. Germline V CDR1 and CDR2: SNHLY, FYNNEI. Losses at the gene ends were 6 bases for V and 4 bases for J; bases not matched to a gene: 3. The CDR3 totals 12 residues. The CDR3 coding sequence is TGTGCCAGCAGGACAGGGATTTACGAGCAGTACTTC. Protein sequence: CASRTGIYEQYF.

This CDR3 is CSARASYNSPLHF. In DNA, the CDR3 is TGCAGTGCTAGAGCCAGCTATAATTCACCCCTCCACTTT. The chain uses TRBV20-1 and TRBJ1-6; D call uncertain. Trimming cost V 1 base and J 3 bases, with 4 bases left between them. The CDR3 extends over 13 amino acids. Germline values: CDR1 DFQATT, CDR2 SNEGSKA (reference sequence).

The chain couples TRBV9 to TRBJ1-1; D gene ambiguous. The CDR3 contains 14 residues. Germline CDR1 SGDLS, CDR2 YYNGEE. The V end lost 0 bases, the J end lost 5 bases, and 11 bases lay between the germline ends. The CDR3 reads CASSVGRDGTEAFF. CDR3 DNA sequence: TGTGCCAGCAGCGTAGGTAGAGACGGGACTGAAGCTTTCTTT.

The V and J genes are TRBV21-1 and TRBJ2-5; the table's D call, TRBD1, was not checked against the DNA. TRBV21-1 corresponds to a pseudogene. CDR3 length equals 15 residues. Written as DNA, the CDR3 is TGTGCCAGCAGCAAAAAGTCGGCGGGGACAGAGACCCAGTACTTC. It encodes CASSKKSAGTETQYF.

V gene TRBV6-5 combines with J gene TRBJ2-4; 9 bases agree with TRBD2. V was clipped by 0 bases and J by 13 bases; unmatched bases: 13. Per the germline V gene, CDR1 is MNHEY and CDR2 is SVGAGI. This CDR3 comprises 16 residues. CDR3: CASSYSGLAGWEEQYF. The CDR3 nucleotides are TGTGCCAGCAGTTACTCGGGGCTAGCGGGGTGGGAGGAGCAGTACTTC.

The V gene is TRBV6-5, the J gene TRBJ2-2; tentatively, D is TRBD1 (5 bases). V lost 6 bases and J 6 bases, leaving 14 bases between the germline ends. The CDR3 covers 14 residues. CDR1 is MNHEY and CDR2 is SVGAGI in the germline V gene. DNA for the CDR3: TGTGCCAGCAGCACCAGGGCCGACTCCGGGGAGCTGTTTTTT. As protein: CASSTRADSGELFF.

V usage is TRBV13 and J usage is TRBJ2-1, with TRBD2 matching 7 bases. The J segment lost 5 bases and the V segment lost 8 bases, leaving 12 bases of the junction unmatched. The CDR3 sequence is 15 residues long. Per germline, CDR1 PRHDT and CDR2 FYEKMQ (reference sequence). DNA of the CDR3: TGTGCCAGCGTGGGAGCGGGGAGCCTCCACAATGAGCAGTTCTTC. It encodes CASVGAGSLHNEQFF.

V and J are TRBV28 and TRBJ2-2; D not resolved. The V and J ends lost 2 bases and 2 bases respectively, with 12 bases between them. This CDR3 spans 16 amino acids. The germline CDR1 and CDR2 sequences are MDHEN and SYDVKM. For the CDR3, the DNA is TGTGCCAGCAGTTTAAGTTTCGGACGAAACACCGGGGAGCTGTTTTTT. Translated: CASSLSFGRNTGELFF. Combining the CDR3 with reference TRBV28 and TRBJ2-2 gives the whole variable domain DVKVTQSSRYLVKRTGEKVFLECVQDMDHENMFWYRQDPGLGLRLIYFSYDVKMKEKGDIPEGYSVSREKKERFSLILESASTNQTSMYLCASSLSFGRNTGELFFGEGSRLTVL.

V gene TRBV7-9 combines with J gene TRBJ2-3; no clear D gene. CDR1 is SEHNR, CDR2 FQNEAQ, per germline (reference sequence). The V end lost 4 bases, the J end lost 6 bases, and 8 bases lay between the germline ends. The length of the CDR3 is 12 residues. The CDR3 DNA reads as TGTGCCAGCAGCTCGACCTGGGATACGCAGTATTTT. Translation: CASSSTWDTQYF.

This clonotype was observed a few times. CDR3 DNA sequence: TGTGCCAGCAGCGTAGGGGACTCCAAGGCAGATACGCAGTATTTT. It codes for CASSVGDSKADTQYF. The gene calls are TRBV9 and TRBJ2-3, with TRBD2 as a possible D gene (6 bases). Germline values: CDR1 SGDLS, CDR2 YYNGEE. This CDR3 region has 15 residues. The V gene lost 0 bases and the J gene lost 4 bases, with 12 bases spanning the gap.

Comment on this clonotype: The junction does not match germline at one end; this may be a read error. The V gene is TRBV6-5, the J gene TRBJ1-5, with D maybe TRBD1 (5 bases). Germline V CDR1 and CDR2: MNHEY, SVGAGI. This CDR3 contains 15 residues. CDR3 amino acids: CARFRVKGIFQPPHF. CDR3 DNA sequence: TGTGCCAGATTCAGGGTGAAGGGAATTTTTCAGCCCCCGCATTTT.

The chain recombines TRBV7-3 with TRBJ2-5; 7 bases are shared with TRBD2. Germline V gene sequence: CDR1 SGHTA, CDR2 FQGTGA. This CDR3 is built from 15 residues. With V trimmed by 6 bases and J by 4 bases, 11 bases remained unmatched. The CDR3: CASSPGTKGGETQYF. The CDR3 nucleotides are TGTGCCAGCAGTCCCGGGACTAAGGGCGGAGAGACCCAGTACTTC.

Remarks on this clonotype: A read error may explain this, as a much larger clone is one base away. The chain recombines TRBV2 with TRBJ1-1, with D possibly TRBD1 on 5 matching bases. This CDR3 comprises 13 residues. Trimming stripped 11 bases from V and 3 bases from J, with 16 bases between. The germline CDR1 and CDR2 sequences are SNHLY and FYNNEI. The CDR3: CAGTPDTDTEAFF. DNA of the CDR3: TGTGCCGGCACCCCGGACACAGACACTGAAGCTTTCTTT.

This clonotype has a handful of counts. This sequence joins TRBV21-1 and TRBJ1-1; TRBD1 reflects the table's D call only, with no check against the DNA. TRBV21-1 is a documented pseudogene. This CDR3 is built from 17 residues. CDR3 in DNA: TGTGCCAGCAGTCCCTGGGGCCAAGGGCGAAGGGACACTGAAGCTTTCTTT. It yields the protein CASSPWGQGRRDTEAFF.

This clonotype has a handful of counts. This chain connects TRBV7-2 to TRBJ1-2, with 7 bases fitting TRBD1. Germline CDR1 reads SGHTA; CDR2 reads FQGNSA. Losses at the gene ends were 2 bases for V and 0 bases for J; bases not matched to a gene: 9. The CDR3 runs to 17 residues. The CDR3 DNA reads as TGTGCCAGCAGCTTAAGTCCCTCGACAGGGACTAACTATGGCTACACCTTC. It encodes CASSLSPSTGTNYGYTF.